This T cell receptor beta chain derives from a study of OX40 agonist ivuxolimab in advanced cancers. Study-wide results and limits: Expanded peripheral T cell antigen specificity was not determined. Dose levels from 0.1 to 3.0 mg/kg saw CD4+ and CD8+ blood T cells expand clonally by week 6.

Blood samples were obtained at baseline, cycle 4 day 1, and cycle 7 day 1. This clone was found once. Antigen: not known. The repertoire was sequenced with immunoSEQ multiplex PCR; TCRdb's copy has only in-frame clones and lacks some. The sample records some 70,000 clones, over 75% being singletons. V was shortened by 5 bases and J by 4 bases, with 18 bases between the two germline ends. The CDR3 runs 15 residues. Looked up from germline, CDR1 is SEHNR and CDR2 is FQNEAQ (reference sequence). The chain recombines TRBV7-9 with TRBJ2-7, with D possibly matching TRBD1 (7 bases). The TCR sequence derives from an adult with an advanced solid tumor such as melanoma, head and neck, liver or kidney cancer. The sample was CD4+ or CD8+ T cells sorted from blood, taken in a trial of the OX40 agonist ivuxolimab. The chain's CDR3 is CASSPEGQIPYEQYF. Here the CDR3 DNA reads TGTGCCAGCAGCCCGGAGGGACAGATCCCTTACGAGCAGTACTTC.